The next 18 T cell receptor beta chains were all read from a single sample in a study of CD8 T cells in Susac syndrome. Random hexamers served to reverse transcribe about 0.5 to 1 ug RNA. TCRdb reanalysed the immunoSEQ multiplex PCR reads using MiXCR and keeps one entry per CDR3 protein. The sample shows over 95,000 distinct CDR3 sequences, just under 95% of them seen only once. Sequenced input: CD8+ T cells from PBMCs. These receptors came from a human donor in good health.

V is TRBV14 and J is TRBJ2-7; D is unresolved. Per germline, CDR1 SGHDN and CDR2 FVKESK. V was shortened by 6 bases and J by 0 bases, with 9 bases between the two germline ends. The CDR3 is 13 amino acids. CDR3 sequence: CASRSFDSYEQYF. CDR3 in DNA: TGTGCCAGCAGATCCTTTGACTCCTACGAGCAGTACTTC.

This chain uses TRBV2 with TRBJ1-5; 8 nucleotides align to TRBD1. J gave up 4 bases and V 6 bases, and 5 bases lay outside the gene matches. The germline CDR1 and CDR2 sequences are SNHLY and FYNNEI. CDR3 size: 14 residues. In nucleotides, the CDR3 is TGTGCCAGCAGCTTGGACAGGGTGAATCAGCCCCAGCATTTT. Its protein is CASSLDRVNQPQHF.

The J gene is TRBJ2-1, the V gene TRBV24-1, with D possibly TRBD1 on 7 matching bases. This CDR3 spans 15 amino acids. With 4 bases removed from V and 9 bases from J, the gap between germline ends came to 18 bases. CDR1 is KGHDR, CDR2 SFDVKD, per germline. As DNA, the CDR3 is TGTGCCACCAGTGAGGTTAAGGAGGGGGCGAGTGAGCAGTTCTTC. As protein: CATSEVKEGASEQFF.

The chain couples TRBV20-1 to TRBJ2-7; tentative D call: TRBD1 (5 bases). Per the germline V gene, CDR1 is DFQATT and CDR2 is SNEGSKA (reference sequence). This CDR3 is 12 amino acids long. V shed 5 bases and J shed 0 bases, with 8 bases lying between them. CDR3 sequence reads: CSAGAASYEQYF. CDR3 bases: TGCAGTGCTGGGGCAGCCTCCTACGAGCAGTACTTC.

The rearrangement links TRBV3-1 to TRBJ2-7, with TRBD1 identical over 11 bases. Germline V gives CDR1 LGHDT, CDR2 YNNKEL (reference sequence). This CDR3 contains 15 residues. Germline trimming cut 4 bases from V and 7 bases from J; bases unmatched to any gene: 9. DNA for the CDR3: TGTGCCAGCAGCCCGGGACAGGGGGGGGCGCGGGAGCAGTACTTC. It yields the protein CASSPGQGGAREQYF.

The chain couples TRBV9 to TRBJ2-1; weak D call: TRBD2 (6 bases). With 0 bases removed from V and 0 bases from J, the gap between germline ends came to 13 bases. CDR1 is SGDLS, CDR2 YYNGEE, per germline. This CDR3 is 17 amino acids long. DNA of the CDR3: TGTGCCAGCAGCGTAGAGTTGGGGGGAGCCTCCTACAATGAGCAGTTCTTC. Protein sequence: CASSVELGGASYNEQFF.

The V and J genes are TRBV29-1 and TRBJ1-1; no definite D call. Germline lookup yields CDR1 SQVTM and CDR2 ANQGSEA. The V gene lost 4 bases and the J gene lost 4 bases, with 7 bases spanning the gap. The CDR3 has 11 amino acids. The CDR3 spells CSVADITEAFF. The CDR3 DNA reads TGCAGCGTTGCAGATATCACTGAAGCTTTCTTT.

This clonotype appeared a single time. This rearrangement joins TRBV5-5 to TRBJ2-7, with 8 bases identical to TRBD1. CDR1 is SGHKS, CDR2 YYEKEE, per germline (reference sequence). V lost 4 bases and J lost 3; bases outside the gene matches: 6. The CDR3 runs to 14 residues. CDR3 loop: CASSEEDRDYEQYF. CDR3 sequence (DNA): TGTGCCAGCAGCGAAGAGGACAGGGACTACGAGCAGTACTTC.

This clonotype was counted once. The CDR3 nucleotides read TGTGCCACCAGTGGAAGGGAGGCCGGGGAGCTGTTTTTT. It specifies CATSGREAGELFF. The chain is built from TRBV24-1 and TRBJ2-2; tentative D call: TRBD2 (6 bases). Germline CDR1 KGHDR, CDR2 SFDVKD. This CDR3 spans 13 amino acids. The V end lost 5 bases, the J end lost 6 bases, and 9 bases lay between the germline ends.

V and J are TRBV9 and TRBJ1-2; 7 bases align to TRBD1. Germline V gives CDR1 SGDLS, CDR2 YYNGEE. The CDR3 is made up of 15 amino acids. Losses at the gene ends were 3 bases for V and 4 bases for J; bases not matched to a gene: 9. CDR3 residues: CASSATTGFGYGYTF. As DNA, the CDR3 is TGTGCCAGCAGCGCTACGACAGGGTTCGGCTATGGCTACACCTTC.

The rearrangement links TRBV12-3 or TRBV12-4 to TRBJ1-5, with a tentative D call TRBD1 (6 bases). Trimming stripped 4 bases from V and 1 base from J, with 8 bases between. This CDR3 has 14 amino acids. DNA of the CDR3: TGTGCCAGCAGTTCCAGGGGCAGCAATCAGCCCCAGCATTTT. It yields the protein CASSSRGSNQPQHF.

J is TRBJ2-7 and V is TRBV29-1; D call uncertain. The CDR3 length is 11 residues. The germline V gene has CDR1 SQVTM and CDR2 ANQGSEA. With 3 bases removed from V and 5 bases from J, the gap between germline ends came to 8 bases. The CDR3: CSVESGDEQYF. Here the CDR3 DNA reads TGCAGCGTTGAGAGTGGAGACGAGCAGTACTTC.

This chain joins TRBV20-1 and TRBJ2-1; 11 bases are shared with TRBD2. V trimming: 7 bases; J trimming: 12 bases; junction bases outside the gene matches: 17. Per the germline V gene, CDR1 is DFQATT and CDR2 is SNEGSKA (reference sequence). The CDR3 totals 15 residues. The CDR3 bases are TGCAGTGTTCGCCTCGGGACTAGCGGTGCAAGTGGGCAGTTCTTC. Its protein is CSVRLGTSGASGQFF.

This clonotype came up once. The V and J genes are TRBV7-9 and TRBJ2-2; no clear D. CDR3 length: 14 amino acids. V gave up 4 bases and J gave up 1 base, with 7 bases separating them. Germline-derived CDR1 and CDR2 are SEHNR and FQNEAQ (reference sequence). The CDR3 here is CASSWTVNTGELFF. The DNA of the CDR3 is TGTGCCAGCAGCTGGACGGTGAACACCGGGGAGCTGTTTTTT. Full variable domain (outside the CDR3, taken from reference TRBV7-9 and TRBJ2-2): DTGVSQNPRHKITKRGQNVTFRCDPISEHNRLYWYRQTLGQGPEFLTYFQNEAQLEKSRLLSDRFSAERPKGSFSTLEIQRTEQGDSAMYLCASSWTVNTGELFFGEGSRLTVL.

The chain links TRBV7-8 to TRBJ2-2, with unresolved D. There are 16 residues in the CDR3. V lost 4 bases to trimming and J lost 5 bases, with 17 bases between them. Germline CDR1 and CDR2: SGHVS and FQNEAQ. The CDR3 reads CASSSRQGLGTGELFF. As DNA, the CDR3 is TGTGCCAGCAGCTCTCGACAAGGGTTAGGGACCGGGGAGCTGTTTTTT.

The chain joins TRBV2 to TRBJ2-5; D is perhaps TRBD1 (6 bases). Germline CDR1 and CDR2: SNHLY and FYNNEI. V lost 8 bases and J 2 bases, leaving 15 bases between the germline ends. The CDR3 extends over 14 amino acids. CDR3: CASETGMGQETQYF. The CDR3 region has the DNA TGTGCCAGCGAAACAGGGATGGGTCAAGAGACCCAGTACTTC.

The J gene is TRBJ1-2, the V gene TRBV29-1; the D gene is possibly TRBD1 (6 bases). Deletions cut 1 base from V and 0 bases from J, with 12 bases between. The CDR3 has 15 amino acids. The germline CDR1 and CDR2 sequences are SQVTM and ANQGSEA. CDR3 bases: TGCAGCGTTGAAGGGGGGCATCTTACTAACTATGGCTACACCTTC. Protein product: CSVEGGHLTNYGYTF.

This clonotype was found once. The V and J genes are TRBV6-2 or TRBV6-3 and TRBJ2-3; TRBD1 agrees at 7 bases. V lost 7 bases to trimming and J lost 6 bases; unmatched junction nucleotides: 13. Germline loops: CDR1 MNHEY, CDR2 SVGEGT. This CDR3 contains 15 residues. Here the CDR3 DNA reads TGTGCCAGCACGTTTCGACAGGGCCCCTTCGATACGCAGTATTTT. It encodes CASTFRQGPFDTQYF.